This TCR beta chain was sequenced for a study of cytomegalovirus exposure and HLA in healthy donors. The study, taken as a whole, reports: Most likely, a cluster of highly shared sequence variants arose as a sequencing artifact. Some TCR beta chains (164 of them) were listed as cytomegalovirus-associated. The classifier reportedly diagnosed cytomegalovirus status with high sensitivity and specificity.

As concerns this clone: Antigen specificity is unknown.

PCR involved 60 Vbeta and 13 Jbeta primers. This table comes from immunoSEQ multiplex PCR, and its TCRdb copy is limited to in-frame clones, with some not included. The repertoire holds approximately 150,000 clones, about 75% seen once, with 11% in the top ten. From germline, CDR1 is LNHDA and CDR2 SQIVND (reference sequence). V was trimmed by 1 base and J by 0 bases, leaving 12 bases between them. The CDR3 is 16 amino acids. In nominal health when sampled, donors likely had unrecorded immune exposures nonetheless. The chain has TRBV19 and TRBJ1-1; D ambiguous. The clonotype comes from a man between 18 and 29 years old in good health and CMV-seropositive. Source material: PBMCs. The CDR3 nucleotides read TGTGCCAGTAGTATAGGGAGGTATGGAATGAACACTGAAGCTTTCTTT. Its translation is CASSIGRYGMNTEAFF.